Listed here are 16 T cell receptor beta chains from one sample, sequenced in a study of T cells expressing NK-cell markers. After re-calling the 5' RACE reads, TCRdb lists one entry per CDR3 protein, DNA absent. The sample has around 380,000 distinct CDR3 sequences, and its top ten clones hold around a tenth. The specimen sequenced was blood T cells: a sorted CD56 or NKG2C T cell subset, CD4+ or CD8+ T cells, or bulk PBMC T cells (not recorded which). These receptors all stem from a woman between 50 and 59 years old in good health.

The chain is built from TRBV12-3 or TRBV12-4 and TRBJ2-1; absent DNA, TCRdb's TRBD1 call cannot be checked. CDR3 length: 15 residues. This CDR3 reads CASSDSPSSYNEQFF.

The gene calls are TRBV7-9 and TRBJ1-1; TCRdb calls TRBD1, which cannot be checked without DNA. Germline CDR1 reads SEHNR; CDR2 reads FQNEAQ (reference sequence). CDR3 length: 14 residues. The CDR3 protein is CASSPTGGDTEAFF. The full variable domain, rest sourced from reference TRBV7-9 and TRBJ1-1, is DTGVSQNPRHKITKRGQNVTFRCDPISEHNRLYWYRQTLGQGPEFLTYFQNEAQLEKSRLLSDRFSAERPKGSFSTLEIQRTEQGDSAMYLCASSPTGGDTEAFFGQGTRLTVV.

The chain uses TRBV4-1 and TRBJ2-7. The CDR3 runs 14 residues. CDR1 and CDR2 (germline): MGHRA, YSYEKL. CDR3 loop: CASSPGSGTYEQYF.

The chain combines TRBV12-3 or TRBV12-4 with TRBJ2-7; absent DNA, TCRdb's TRBD1 call cannot be checked. The CDR3 length is 15 residues. The CDR3 here is CASSGQGNPLYEQYF.

The chain joins TRBV15 to TRBJ2-5; TCRdb outputs TRBD2, but without DNA this stays unchecked. The CDR3 consists of 15 residues. The germline V gene has CDR1 LNHNV and CDR2 YYDKDF (reference sequence). CDR3 residues: CATRPYGTSQETQYF.

The chain links TRBV25-1 to TRBJ2-3. Germline values: CDR1 MGHDK, CDR2 SYGVNS. This CDR3 has 14 amino acids. This chain's CDR3 is CASSEFLSADTQYF.

The V gene is TRBV12-3 or TRBV12-4, the J gene TRBJ1-6; TCRdb's assignment of TRBD1 cannot be checked, as there is no DNA. This CDR3 is 18 amino acids long. The CDR3: CASSLFFGTGPPNSPLHF.

This sequence joins TRBV20-1 and TRBJ2-3; TCRdb proposes TRBD1, but this gene call is untestable without DNA. Germline V lookup: CDR1 DFQATT, CDR2 SNEGSKA (reference sequence). This CDR3 has 16 amino acids. The CDR3 here is CSARVDNRGGADTQYF.

This chain connects TRBV20-1 to TRBJ2-7; there is no DNA to check the TCRdb D call of TRBD2. Germline V gene data show CDR1 as DFQATT and CDR2 as SNEGSKA (reference sequence). The CDR3 has 16 residues. CDR3 in amino acids: CSARVASGSYGYEQYF.

The gene calls are TRBV7-6 and TRBJ2-5; the D call of TRBD1 rests on TCRdb alone, since no DNA is present to check it. CDR1 is SGHVS, CDR2 FNYEAQ, per germline. This CDR3 has 13 amino acids. The CDR3 sequence: CASSLSVRGTQYF. Based on the CDR3 plus reference TRBV7-6 and TRBJ2-5, the full variable domain is GAGVSQSPRYKVTKRGQDVALRCDPISGHVSLYWYRQALGQGPEFLTYFNYEAQQDKSGLPNDRFSAERPEGSISTLTIQRTEQRDSAMYRCASSLSVRGTQYFGPGTRLLVL.

CDR3 sequence reads: CAISGGGGTYEQYF. The chain carries TRBV10-3 and TRBJ2-7; the D call of TRBD2 rests on TCRdb alone, since no DNA is present to check it. CDR3 length: 14 residues. The V gene's germline CDR1 is ENHRY and CDR2 SYGVKD.

The J gene is TRBJ2-7, the V gene TRBV2; TCRdb's assignment of TRBD1 cannot be checked, as there is no DNA. Germline lookup yields CDR1 SNHLY and CDR2 FYNNEI. This CDR3 spans 15 amino acids. The CDR3 sequence: CASRIGTGGPYEQYF.

The chain combines TRBV7-9 with TRBJ2-7; the D gene TCRdb calls, TRBD2, cannot be checked with no DNA. CDR3 size: 16 residues. Germline CDR1 is SEHNR and CDR2 is FQNEAQ (reference sequence). The CDR3 loop reads CASRHGSGADSYEQYF.

This sequence joins TRBV18 and TRBJ2-2. CDR1 is KGHSH and CDR2 is LQKENI in the germline V gene. The CDR3 sequence is 13 residues long. The CDR3 region is CASSSETAGELFF.

The chain couples TRBV4-2 to TRBJ2-2; with no DNA, the TCRdb D assignment of TRBD2 cannot be verified. CDR3 length equals 16 residues. Germline V gene sequence: CDR1 LGHNA, CDR2 YNFKEQ. The CDR3 region is CASSQDLAGESGELFF.

The V call is TRBV12-3 or TRBV12-4, the J call TRBJ2-1; the TCRdb call, TRBD2, lacks DNA for checking. The length of the CDR3 is 21 residues. This CDR3 reads CASSLLAGANPFLSSYNEQFF.